This TCR beta chain was sequenced during a study of cytomegalovirus exposure and HLA in healthy donors. This clone was seen a single time. What it binds is unknown. Germline V CDR1 and CDR2: SGHTA, FQGNSA. Trimming took 4 bases from V and 5 from J; bases not matched to a gene: 12. There are 17 residues in the CDR3. Assay used: immunoSEQ multiplex PCR; TCRdb lists only in-frame clones, some missing. The data contain over 110,000 clones, around 90% of them singletons. General study points: In the 90 to 150 validation repertoires, just under 95% of cluster scores exceeded 0, per a later analysis.

The chain employs TRBV7-2 and TRBJ2-3, with 10 positions matching TRBD1. This TCR derives from a man in his late teens or twenties in good health and CMV-seropositive. The sequencing sample was made of PBMCs. The CDR3 reads CASSYKTGGAEGDTQYF. For the CDR3, the DNA is TGTGCCAGCAGCTACAAGACAGGGGGCGCAGAGGGAGATACGCAGTATTTT. The complete variable domain, with remaining parts taken from reference TRBV7-2 and TRBJ2-3, reads GAGVSQSPSNKVTEKGKDVELRCDPISGHTALYWYRQSLGQGLEFLIYFQGNSAPDKSGLPSDRFSAERTGGSVSTLTIQRTQQEDSAVYLCASSYKTGGAEGDTQYFGPGTRLTVL.